The clone carrying this T cell receptor (beta chain) was detected only a few times. The target antigen is unknown. The data were taken from a study of regulatory T cells in long-lasting Graves disease. The study, taken as a whole, reports: Thyroid tissue went unstudied; only peripheral blood was examined.

Time point in this sample: newly diagnosed GD, antithyroid drugs for less than 3 months. PBMCs provided the RNA from which the TCR library was made. Relying on iRepertoire HTBI primers and Arm-PCR of CDR3 regions, the team built TCR beta libraries. TCRdb independently ran MiXCR on the multiplex PCR reads; one entry per CDR3 protein. The table includes 400,000 to 450,000 distinct CDR3 sequences, about a sixth detected once. This sample was shared with a second study, whose subject was T cells in Graves' hyperthyroidism and ophthalmopathy. From that study: The HTBI primer set was used in a first-round RT-PCR of the TCR CDR3.

The clonotype was recovered from a woman between 25 and 40 years old with Graves disease. This sample comprised peripheral blood mononuclear cells (PBMCs), obtained at new diagnosis, from a patient treated with antithyroid drugs.

The CDR3 DNA sequence: TGTGCCAGCAGCTTAGTCCCCGGGCCGCTAATCACTGAAGCTTTCTTT. It translates to CASSLVPGPLITEAFF. This chain links TRBV11-2 with TRBJ1-1; the D is unclear. Germline CDR1 is SGHAT and CDR2 is FQNNGV. Between the trimmed V and J ends, which lost 1 base and 4 bases, there was a span of 16 bases. This CDR3 has 16 residues.